This T cell receptor beta chain was captured in a study of T cell responses to AZD1222 COVID-19 vaccine. Whole-study results and caveats: Breadth and depth of Spike-specific TCRs rose after two AZD1222 doses. Females made up more of the donors, who were largely white British, and clonal diversity may have come out too low. Just a handful of AZD1222 recipients tested seropositive at baseline.

CDR3 length equals 14 residues. Germline CDR1 reads SGHKS; CDR2 reads YYEKEE (reference sequence). V gave up 1 base and J gave up 4 bases, with 11 bases separating them. Note on this clone: Antigen unknown.

Only in-frame clones appear in the TCRdb table, and some are missing; sequencing was by immunoSEQ multiplex PCR. The table has under 130,000 clones, approximately 90% seen once. The sequence came from an adult in good health. The chain couples TRBV5-5 to TRBJ1-1, with D hard to call. The source was peripheral blood, collected on day 0 of AZD1222 vaccination. The CDR3 region has the DNA TGTGCCAGCAGCTTGCTCGCCGGGGTCACTGAAGCTTTCTTT. It encodes CASSLLAGVTEAFF.